The next 16 T cell receptor beta chains were all read from a single sample in a study of shared clonotypes between healthy human individuals. Produced via immunoSEQ multiplex PCR; TCRdb's table is partial and in-frame only. The sample holds roughly 2.1 million clones; about 92% are singletons and the top ten take under 2%. CD45RO-negative, CCR7-selected cells formed the naive CD8 fraction, which excluded terminally differentiated effector memory CD45RA+ cells. Sequences were obtained from naive CD8+ T cells from PBMCs. These receptor sequences come from a man aged 18 to 30 in good health. Some clones in this sample may be carry-over from other donors' samples.

The chain combines TRBV2 with TRBJ1-2, with D possibly TRBD1 on 5 matching bases. The V gene lost 6 bases and the J gene lost 8 bases, with 10 bases spanning the gap. The CDR3 is made up of 11 amino acids. The germline V gene encodes CDR1 SNHLY and CDR2 FYNNEI. Written as DNA, the CDR3 is TGTGCCAGCAGGAGCAGGGAGGGCTACACCTTC. This codes for CASRSREGYTF. The variable domain in full, completed from reference TRBV2 and TRBJ1-2, reads EPEVTQTPSHQVTQMGQEVILRCVPISNHLYFYWYRQILGQKVEFLVSFYNNEISEKSEIFDDQFSVERPDGSNFTLKIRSTKLEDSAMYFCASRSREGYTFGSGTRLTVV.

The V and J genes are TRBV21-1 and TRBJ1-1. TRBV21-1 represents a pseudogene. There are 17 residues in the CDR3. CDR3 sequence (DNA): TGTGCCAGCAGCAAAGAGGTCCAGGGTACTAGGAGCACTGAAGCTTTCTTT. Translation: CASSKEVQGTRSTEAFF.

This clone has a single count. This sequence joins TRBV19 and TRBJ2-1; possibly TRBD2 for D (6 bases). Deletions cut 3 bases from V and 8 bases from J, with 11 bases between. Germline assignment: CDR1 LNHDA and CDR2 SQIVND (reference sequence). The CDR3 sequence is 13 residues long. DNA for the CDR3: TGTGCCAGTAGTATTGGGGGGAGCTATGAGCAGTTCTTC. It specifies CASSIGGSYEQFF.

Comment on this clone: This CDR3 is also generated by other DNA sequences in the sample. The gene calls are TRBV19 and TRBJ2-7; no reliable D call. The CDR3 is 13 residues long. Trimming took 0 bases from V and 4 from J, leaving 7 bases between them. Germline assignment: CDR1 LNHDA and CDR2 SQIVND (reference sequence). The chain's CDR3 is CASSIDSRYEQYF. In DNA, the CDR3 is TGTGCCAGTAGTATAGATTCCCGTTACGAGCAGTACTTC.

With respect to this clone: The junction departs from germline at one end; a sequencing error may be responsible. V usage is TRBV11-2 and J usage is TRBJ2-4; TRBD1 might be the D (6 bases). Germline V CDR1 and CDR2: SGHAT, FQNNGV. The CDR3 extends over 15 amino acids. CDR3: CASSLWVGQTIQTIF. For the CDR3, the DNA is TGTGCCAGCAGCCTCTGGGTAGGACAGACTATTCAGACCATCTTC.

This clone was found a few times. This chain uses TRBV5-1 with TRBJ1-5; 7 nucleotides agree with TRBD1. Germline CDR1 reads SGHRS; CDR2 reads YFSETQ. Trimming cost V 2 bases and J 2 bases; bases outside gene matches: 1. CDR3 length equals 14 residues. CDR3 amino acids: CASSFTGGNQPQHF. As DNA, the CDR3 is TGCGCCAGCAGCTTCACAGGGGGCAATCAGCCCCAGCATTTT.

This sequence joins TRBV10-3 and TRBJ2-2; unclear D gene. The CDR3 runs to 16 residues. CDR1 and CDR2 (germline): ENHRY, SYGVKD. V shed 0 bases and J shed 4 bases, with 12 bases lying between them. CDR3 region: CAISESWKGSTGELFF. As DNA, the CDR3 is TGTGCCATCAGTGAGTCGTGGAAGGGAAGCACCGGGGAGCTGTTTTTT.

The chain links TRBV28 to TRBJ2-3; TRBD1 aligns across 7 bases. The germline V gene has CDR1 MDHEN and CDR2 SYDVKM. V gave up 3 bases and J gave up 1 base; unmatched junction bases: 7. The CDR3 extends over 16 amino acids. CDR3 region: CASSFSDRVGTDTQYF. The CDR3 DNA reads as TGTGCCAGCAGTTTCTCCGACAGGGTCGGCACAGATACGCAGTATTTT. The whole variable domain, filled in from reference TRBV28 and TRBJ2-3, reads DVKVTQSSRYLVKRTGEKVFLECVQDMDHENMFWYRQDPGLGLRLIYFSYDVKMKEKGDIPEGYSVSREKKERFSLILESASTNQTSMYLCASSFSDRVGTDTQYFGPGTRLTVL.

This clone was recorded once. The chain links TRBV28 to TRBJ2-7; the D gene is possibly TRBD1 (5 bases). CDR1 and CDR2 from the germline V gene are MDHEN and SYDVKM. With 4 bases removed from V and 2 bases from J, the gap between germline ends came to 15 bases. This CDR3 comprises 15 residues. The CDR3: CASSYGASGPYEQYF. For the CDR3, the DNA is TGTGCCAGCAGTTATGGGGCATCTGGCCCCTACGAGCAGTACTTC.

The V call is TRBV7-6, the J call TRBJ2-7, with D possibly TRBD1 on 6 matching bases. V was cut by 5 bases and J by 2 bases, with 19 bases left in between. The CDR3 runs to 16 residues. Germline assignment: CDR1 SGHVS and CDR2 FNYEAQ. Here the CDR3 reads CASSTHPTGSTYEQYF. The CDR3 coding sequence is TGTGCCAGCAGCACCCATCCCACAGGGAGTACCTACGAGCAGTACTTC.

This clone was picked up one time. The J gene is TRBJ2-5, the V gene TRBV4-2; D may correspond to TRBD1 or TRBD2 (6 bases each). The CDR3 is 14 amino acids. Between the trimmed V and J ends, which lost 6 bases and 5 bases, there was a span of 16 bases. The germline CDR1 and CDR2 sequences are LGHNA and YNFKEQ. CDR3 sequence: CASSVGGGWETQYF. As DNA, the CDR3 is TGTGCCAGCAGTGTGGGGGGCGGTTGGGAGACCCAGTACTTC.

Comment on this clone: Other DNA sequences in this sample translate to the same CDR3. The rearrangement uses TRBV5-1 and TRBJ2-5; D ambiguous. Trimming took 5 bases from V and 5 from J, leaving 4 bases between them. Germline loops: CDR1 SGHRS, CDR2 YFSETQ. CDR3 length equals 10 residues. The CDR3 DNA follows: TGCGCCAGCAGTGGGGAGACCCAGTACTTC. Its protein is CASSGETQYF. The full variable domain, completed using reference TRBV5-1 and TRBJ2-5, is KAGVTQTPRYLIKTRGQQVTLSCSPISGHRSVSWYQQTPGQGLQFLFEYFSETQRNKGNFPGRFSGRQFSNSRSEMNVSTLELGDSALYLCASSGETQYFGPGTRLLVL.

This clone showed up just once. V is TRBV7-8 and J is TRBJ2-1; no clear D. Looked up from germline, CDR1 is SGHVS and CDR2 is FQNEAQ. The CDR3 contains 11 residues. Trimming stripped 1 base from V and 10 bases from J, with 5 bases between. The CDR3 region is CASSLGQEQFF. The CDR3 DNA follows: TGTGCCAGCAGCTTAGGGCAGGAGCAGTTCTTC.

Comments on this clone: Other nucleotide sequences from this sample produce the same CDR3. The chain recombines TRBV7-9 with TRBJ2-7; a possible D gene is TRBD2 (5 bases). This CDR3 region has 13 residues. Trimming left V 5 bases short and J 0 bases short, with 8 bases between. The germline V gene encodes CDR1 SEHNR and CDR2 FQNEAQ (reference sequence). The CDR3 sequence is CASSRGSSYEQYF. In nucleotides, the CDR3 is TGTGCCAGCAGCCGAGGGAGCTCCTACGAGCAGTACTTC.

J is TRBJ2-7 and V is TRBV7-9, with D unresolved. Germline lookup yields CDR1 SEHNR and CDR2 FQNEAQ (reference sequence). V was shortened by 2 bases and J by 3 bases, with 8 bases between the two germline ends. CDR3 length: 13 amino acids. The CDR3 region has the DNA TGTGCCAGCAGCTTACCGACCAACTACGAGCAGTACTTC. Protein: CASSLPTNYEQYF.

The chain carries TRBV7-2 and TRBJ1-2, with 12 positions matching TRBD1. CDR3 size: 17 residues. CDR1 is SGHTA, CDR2 FQGNSA, per germline. Unmatched junction bases numbered 7, after V lost 1 base and J lost 4 bases. CDR3 sequence reads: CASSLDGTGGASYGYTF. CDR3 DNA sequence: TGTGCCAGCAGCTTAGATGGGACAGGGGGCGCCTCCTATGGCTACACCTTC.